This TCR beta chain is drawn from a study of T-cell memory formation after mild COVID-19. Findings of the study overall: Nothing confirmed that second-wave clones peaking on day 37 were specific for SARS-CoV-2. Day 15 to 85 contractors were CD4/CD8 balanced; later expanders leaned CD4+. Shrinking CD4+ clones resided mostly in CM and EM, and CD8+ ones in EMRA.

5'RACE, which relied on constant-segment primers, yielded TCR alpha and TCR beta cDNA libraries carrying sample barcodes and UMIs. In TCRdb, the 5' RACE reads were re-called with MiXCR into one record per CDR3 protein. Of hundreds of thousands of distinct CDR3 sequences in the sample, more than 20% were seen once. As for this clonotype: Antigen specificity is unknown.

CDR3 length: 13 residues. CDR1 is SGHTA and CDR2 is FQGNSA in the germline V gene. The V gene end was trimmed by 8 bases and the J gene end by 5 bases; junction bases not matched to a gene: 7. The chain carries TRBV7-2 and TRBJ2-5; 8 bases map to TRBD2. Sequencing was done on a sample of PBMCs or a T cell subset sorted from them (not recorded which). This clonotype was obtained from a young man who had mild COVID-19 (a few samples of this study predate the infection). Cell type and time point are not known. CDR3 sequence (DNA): TGTGCCAGCTCGAACGGGGGGGTGGAGACCCAGTACTTC. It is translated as CASSNGGVETQYF.